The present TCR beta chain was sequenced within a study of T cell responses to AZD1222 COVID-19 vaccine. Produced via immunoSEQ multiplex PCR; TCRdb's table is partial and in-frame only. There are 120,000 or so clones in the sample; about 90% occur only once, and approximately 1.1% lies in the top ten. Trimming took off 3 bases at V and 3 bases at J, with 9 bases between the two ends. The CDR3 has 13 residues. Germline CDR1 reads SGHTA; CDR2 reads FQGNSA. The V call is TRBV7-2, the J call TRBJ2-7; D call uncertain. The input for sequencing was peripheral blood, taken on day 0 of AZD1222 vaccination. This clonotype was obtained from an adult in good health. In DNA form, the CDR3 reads TGTGCCAGCAGCTTGAAGGTCCTCTACGAGCAGTACTTC. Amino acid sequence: CASSLKVLYEQYF. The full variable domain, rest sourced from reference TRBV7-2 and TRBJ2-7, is GAGVSQSPSNKVTEKGKDVELRCDPISGHTALYWYRQSLGQGLEFLIYFQGNSAPDKSGLPSDRFSAERTGGSVSTLTIQRTQQEDSAVYLCASSLKVLYEQYFGPGTRLTVT.